The entry below gives a single T cell receptor (beta chain) sequence along with its context. This sample is part of a study of blood T cell repertoires in COVID-19. TCRdb's copy holds only in-frame clones and misses some; the assay was immunoSEQ multiplex PCR. The sample consists of around 100,000 clones, around 83% of them appearing once. Looked up from germline, CDR1 is SGHRS and CDR2 is YFSETQ. This CDR3 spans 14 amino acids. V shed 0 bases and J shed 1 base, with 7 bases lying between them. V and J are TRBV5-1 and TRBJ1-1; the D is unclear. This receptor was obtained from a man in his 70s with active or convalescent COVID-19. The sample taken for sequencing was peripheral blood. CDR3 region: CASSLDGRNTEAFF. The CDR3 nucleotides read TGCGCCAGCAGCTTGGATGGGAGGAACACTGAAGCTTTCTTT.